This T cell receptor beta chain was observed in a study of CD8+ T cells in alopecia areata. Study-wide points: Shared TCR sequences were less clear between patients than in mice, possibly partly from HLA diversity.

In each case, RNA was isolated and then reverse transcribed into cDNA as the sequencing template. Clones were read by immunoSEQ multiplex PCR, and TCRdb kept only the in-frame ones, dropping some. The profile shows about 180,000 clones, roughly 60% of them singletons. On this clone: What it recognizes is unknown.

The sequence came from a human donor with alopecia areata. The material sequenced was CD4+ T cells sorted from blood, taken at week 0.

The CDR3 loop is CSGTGTGEQFF. Here the CDR3 DNA reads TGCAGCGGTACCGGGACAGGTGAGCAGTTCTTC. The chain couples TRBV29-1 to TRBJ2-1; 8 bases map to TRBD1. CDR1 is SQVTM, CDR2 ANQGSEA, per germline. The trim removed 7 bases at V and 9 bases at J, leaving 5 bases unmatched. The CDR3 covers 11 residues.